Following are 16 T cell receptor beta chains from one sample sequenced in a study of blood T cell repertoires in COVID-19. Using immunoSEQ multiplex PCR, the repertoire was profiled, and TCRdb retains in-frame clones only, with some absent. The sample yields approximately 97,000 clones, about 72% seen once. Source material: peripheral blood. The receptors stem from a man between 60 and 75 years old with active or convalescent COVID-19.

The CDR3 here is CSASRGRYGYTF. The DNA for the CDR3 is TGCAGTGCTAGTCGGGGTCGGTATGGCTACACCTTC. V gene TRBV20-1 combines with J gene TRBJ1-2; D is uncertain. The CDR3 extends over 12 amino acids. The V and J ends lost 3 bases and 5 bases respectively, with 10 bases between them. The germline V gene has CDR1 DFQATT and CDR2 SNEGSKA (reference sequence).

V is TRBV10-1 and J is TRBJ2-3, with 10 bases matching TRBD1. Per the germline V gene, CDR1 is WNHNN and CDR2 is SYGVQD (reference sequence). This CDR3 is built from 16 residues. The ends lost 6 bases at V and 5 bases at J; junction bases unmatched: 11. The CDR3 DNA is TGCGCCAGCAGCCAACCGGGACAGGGGTCAGGAGATACGCAGTATTTT. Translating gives CASSQPGQGSGDTQYF.

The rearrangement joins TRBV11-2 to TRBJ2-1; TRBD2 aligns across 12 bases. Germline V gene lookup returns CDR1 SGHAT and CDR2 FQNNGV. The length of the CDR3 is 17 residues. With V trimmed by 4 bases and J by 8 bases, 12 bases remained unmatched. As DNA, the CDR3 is TGTGCCAGCAGCTCCCTCGCGACTAGCGGGAGAAGGGATGAGCAGTTCTTC. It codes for CASSSLATSGRRDEQFF.

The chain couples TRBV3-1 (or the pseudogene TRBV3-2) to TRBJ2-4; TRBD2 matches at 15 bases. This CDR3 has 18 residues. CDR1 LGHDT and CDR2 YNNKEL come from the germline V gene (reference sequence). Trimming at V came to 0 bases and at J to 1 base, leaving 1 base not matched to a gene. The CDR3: CASSQEGTSGRAKNIQYF. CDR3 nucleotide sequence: TGTGCCAGCAGCCAAGAAGGGACTAGCGGGAGGGCCAAAAACATTCAGTACTTC.

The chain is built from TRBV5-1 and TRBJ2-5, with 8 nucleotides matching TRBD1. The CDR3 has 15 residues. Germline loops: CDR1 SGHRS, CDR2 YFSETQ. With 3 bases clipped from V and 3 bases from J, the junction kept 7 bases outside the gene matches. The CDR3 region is CASSYQGAPEETQYF. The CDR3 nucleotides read TGCGCCAGCAGCTACCAGGGGGCACCCGAAGAGACCCAGTACTTC.

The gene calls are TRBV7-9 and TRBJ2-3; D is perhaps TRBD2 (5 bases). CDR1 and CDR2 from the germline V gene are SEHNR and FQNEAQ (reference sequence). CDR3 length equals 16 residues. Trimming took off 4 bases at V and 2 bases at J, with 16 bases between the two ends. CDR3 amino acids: CASSSTYRAATDTQYF. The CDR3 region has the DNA TGTGCCAGCAGCTCGACCTACAGAGCGGCCACAGATACGCAGTATTTT.

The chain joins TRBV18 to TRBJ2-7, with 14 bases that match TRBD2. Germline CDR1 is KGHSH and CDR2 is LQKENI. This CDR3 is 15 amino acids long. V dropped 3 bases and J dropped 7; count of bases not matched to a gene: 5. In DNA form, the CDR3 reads TGTGCCAGCTCACCCGGGACTAGCGGGAGATGGGAGCAGTACTTC. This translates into CASSPGTSGRWEQYF.

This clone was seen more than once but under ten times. The chain's CDR3 is CASKTELNTEAFF. The CDR3, as DNA: TGTGCCAGCAAGACAGAGCTGAACACTGAAGCTTTCTTT. The chain uses TRBV2 and TRBJ1-1; the D gene is possibly TRBD1 (5 bases). V was clipped by 7 bases and J by 0 bases, with 9 bases between them. The CDR3 sequence is 13 residues long. CDR1 is SNHLY, CDR2 FYNNEI, per germline.

The chain's CDR3 is CARNRGYQETQYF. CDR3 DNA sequence: TGTGCCAGAAACAGGGGGTACCAAGAGACCCAGTACTTC. The genes are TRBV6-7 and TRBJ2-5, with TRBD1 identical over 8 bases. TRBV6-7 is an ORF; its function is uncertain. The CDR3 length is 13 residues. The V gene end was trimmed by 9 bases and the J gene end by 0 bases; junction bases not matched to a gene: 3.

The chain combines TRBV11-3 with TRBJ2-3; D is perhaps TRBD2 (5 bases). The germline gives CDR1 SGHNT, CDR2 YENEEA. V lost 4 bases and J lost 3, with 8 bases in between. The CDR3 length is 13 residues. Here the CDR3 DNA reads TGTGCCAGCAGCTCCGGGGTAACAGATACGCAGTATTTT. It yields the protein CASSSGVTDTQYF. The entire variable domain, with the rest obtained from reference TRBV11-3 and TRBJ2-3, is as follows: EAGVVQSPRYKIIEKKQPVAFWCNPISGHNTLYWYLQNLGQGPELLIRYENEEAVDDSQLPKDRFSAERLKGVDSTLKIQPAELGDSAVYLCASSSGVTDTQYFGPGTRLTVL.

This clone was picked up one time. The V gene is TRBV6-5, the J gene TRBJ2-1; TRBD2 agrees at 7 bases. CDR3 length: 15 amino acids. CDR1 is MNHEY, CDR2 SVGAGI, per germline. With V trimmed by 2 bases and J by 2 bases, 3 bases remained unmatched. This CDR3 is CASSYAGVAYNEQFF. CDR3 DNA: TGTGCCAGCAGTTACGCGGGAGTCGCCTACAATGAGCAGTTCTTC.

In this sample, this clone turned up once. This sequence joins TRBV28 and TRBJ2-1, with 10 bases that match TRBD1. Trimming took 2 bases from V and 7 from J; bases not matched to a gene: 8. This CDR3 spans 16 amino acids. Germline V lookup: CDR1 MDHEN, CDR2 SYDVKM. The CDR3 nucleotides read TGTGCCAGCAGTTTACTTGATCGGGACAGGGGAAATGAGCAGTTCTTC. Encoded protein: CASSLLDRDRGNEQFF.

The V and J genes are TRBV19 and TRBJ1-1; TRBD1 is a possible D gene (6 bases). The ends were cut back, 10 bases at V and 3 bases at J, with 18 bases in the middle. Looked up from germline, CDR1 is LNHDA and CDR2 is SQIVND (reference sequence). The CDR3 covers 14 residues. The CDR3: CATAKQGLYTEAFF. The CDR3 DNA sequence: TGTGCCACCGCCAAACAGGGCCTATACACTGAAGCTTTCTTT.

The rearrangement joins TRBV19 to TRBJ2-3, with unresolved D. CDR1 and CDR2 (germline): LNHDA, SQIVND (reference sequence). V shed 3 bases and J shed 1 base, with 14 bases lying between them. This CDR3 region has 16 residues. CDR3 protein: CASSMGQLSRTDTQYF. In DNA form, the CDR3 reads TGTGCCAGTAGTATGGGCCAGCTTTCCCGCACAGATACGCAGTATTTT.

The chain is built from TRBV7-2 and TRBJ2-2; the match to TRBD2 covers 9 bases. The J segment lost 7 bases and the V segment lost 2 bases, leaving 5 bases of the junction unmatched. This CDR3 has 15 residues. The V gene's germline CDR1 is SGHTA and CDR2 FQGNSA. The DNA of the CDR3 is TGTGCCAGCAGCTTAAAACTAGCGGGTAACGGGGAGCTGTTTTTT. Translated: CASSLKLAGNGELFF. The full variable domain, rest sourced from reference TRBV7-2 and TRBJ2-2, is GAGVSQSPSNKVTEKGKDVELRCDPISGHTALYWYRQSLGQGLEFLIYFQGNSAPDKSGLPSDRFSAERTGGSVSTLTIQRTQQEDSAVYLCASSLKLAGNGELFFGEGSRLTVL.

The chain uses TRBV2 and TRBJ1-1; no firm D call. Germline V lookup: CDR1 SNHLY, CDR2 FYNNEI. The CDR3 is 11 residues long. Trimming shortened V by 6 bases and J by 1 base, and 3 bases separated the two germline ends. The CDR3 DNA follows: TGTGCCAGCAGGGCGAACACTGAAGCTTTCTTT. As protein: CASRANTEAFF.